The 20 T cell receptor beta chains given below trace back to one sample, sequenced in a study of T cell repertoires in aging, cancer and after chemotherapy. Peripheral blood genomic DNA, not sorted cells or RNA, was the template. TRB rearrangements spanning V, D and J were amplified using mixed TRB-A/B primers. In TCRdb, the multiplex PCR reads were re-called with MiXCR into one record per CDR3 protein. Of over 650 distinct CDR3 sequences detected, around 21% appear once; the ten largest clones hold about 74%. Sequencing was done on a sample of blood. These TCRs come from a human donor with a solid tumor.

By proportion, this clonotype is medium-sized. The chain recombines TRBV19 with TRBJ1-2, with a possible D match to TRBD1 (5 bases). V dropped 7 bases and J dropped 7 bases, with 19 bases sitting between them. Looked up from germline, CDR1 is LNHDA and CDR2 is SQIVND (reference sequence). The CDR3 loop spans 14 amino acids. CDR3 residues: CASTKSRRGGGYTF. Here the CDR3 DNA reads TGTGCCAGTACCAAATCCCGCCGGGGCGGTGGCTACACCTTC.

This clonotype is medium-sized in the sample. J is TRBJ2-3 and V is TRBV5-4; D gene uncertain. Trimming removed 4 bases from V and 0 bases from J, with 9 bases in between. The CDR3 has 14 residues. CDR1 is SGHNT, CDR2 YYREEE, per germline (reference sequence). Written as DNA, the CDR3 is TGTGCCAGCAGCCACGACTGGAGCACAGATACGCAGTATTTT. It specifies CASSHDWSTDTQYF.

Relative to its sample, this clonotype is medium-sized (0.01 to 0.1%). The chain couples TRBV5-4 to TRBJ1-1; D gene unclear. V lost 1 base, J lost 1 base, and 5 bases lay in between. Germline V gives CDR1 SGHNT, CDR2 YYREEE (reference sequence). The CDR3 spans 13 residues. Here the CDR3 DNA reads TGTGCCAGCAGCTTGAAGGGGAACACTGAAGCTTTCTTT. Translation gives CASSLKGNTEAFF.

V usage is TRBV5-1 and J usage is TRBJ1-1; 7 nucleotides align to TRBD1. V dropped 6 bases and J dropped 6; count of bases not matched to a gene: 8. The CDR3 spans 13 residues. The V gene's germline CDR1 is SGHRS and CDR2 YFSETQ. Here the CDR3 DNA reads TGCGCCAGCACCCGAGGCAGGGGGGCTGAAGCTTTCTTT. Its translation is CASTRGRGAEAFF.

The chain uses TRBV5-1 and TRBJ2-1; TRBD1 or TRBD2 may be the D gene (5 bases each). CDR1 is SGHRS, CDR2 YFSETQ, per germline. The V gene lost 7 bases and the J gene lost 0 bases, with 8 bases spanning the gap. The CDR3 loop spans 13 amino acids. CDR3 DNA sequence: TGCGCCAGCGGGGGATTCTCCTACAATGAGCAGTTCTTC. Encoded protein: CASGGFSYNEQFF.

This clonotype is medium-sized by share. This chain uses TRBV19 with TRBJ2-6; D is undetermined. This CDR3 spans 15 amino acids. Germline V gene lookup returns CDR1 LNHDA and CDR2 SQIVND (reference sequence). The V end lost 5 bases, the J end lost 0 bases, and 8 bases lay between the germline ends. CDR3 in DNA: TGTGCCAGTAGTTCTAGAGTCTCTGGGGCCAACGTCCTGACTTTC. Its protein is CASSSRVSGANVLTF. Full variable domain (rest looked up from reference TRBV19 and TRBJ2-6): DGGITQSPKYLFRKEGQNVTLSCEQNLNHDAMYWYRQDPGQGLRLIYYSQIVNDFQKGDIAEGYSVSREKKESFPLTVTSAQKNPTAFYLCASSSRVSGANVLTFGAGSRLTVL.

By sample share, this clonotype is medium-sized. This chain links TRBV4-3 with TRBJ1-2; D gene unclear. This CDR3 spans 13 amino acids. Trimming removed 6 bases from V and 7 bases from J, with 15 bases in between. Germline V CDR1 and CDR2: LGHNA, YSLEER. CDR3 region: CASSGAAGSGYTF. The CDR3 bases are TGCGCCAGCAGTGGTGCAGCGGGTAGTGGCTACACCTTC.

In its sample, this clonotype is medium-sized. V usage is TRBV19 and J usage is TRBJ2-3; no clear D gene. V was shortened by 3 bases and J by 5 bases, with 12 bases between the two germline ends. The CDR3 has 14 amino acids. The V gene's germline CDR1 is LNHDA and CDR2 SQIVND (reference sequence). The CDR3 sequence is CASSIEAEIDTQYF. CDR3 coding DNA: TGTGCCAGTAGTATTGAGGCGGAAATAGATACGCAGTATTTT.

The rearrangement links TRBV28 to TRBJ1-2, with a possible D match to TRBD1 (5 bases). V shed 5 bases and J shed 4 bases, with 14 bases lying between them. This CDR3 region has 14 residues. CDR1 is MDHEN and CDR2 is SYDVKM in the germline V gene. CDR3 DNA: TGTGCCAGCAGTACAACCGGGACTGGCTATGGCTACACCTTC. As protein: CASSTTGTGYGYTF.

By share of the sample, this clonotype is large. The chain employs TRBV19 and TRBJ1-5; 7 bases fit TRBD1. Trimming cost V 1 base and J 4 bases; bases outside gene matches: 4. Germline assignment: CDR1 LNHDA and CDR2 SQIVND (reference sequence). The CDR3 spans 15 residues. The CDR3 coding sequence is TGTGCCAGTAGTATAGGATACAGGGGTAATCAGCCCCAGCATTTT. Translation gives CASSIGYRGNQPQHF.

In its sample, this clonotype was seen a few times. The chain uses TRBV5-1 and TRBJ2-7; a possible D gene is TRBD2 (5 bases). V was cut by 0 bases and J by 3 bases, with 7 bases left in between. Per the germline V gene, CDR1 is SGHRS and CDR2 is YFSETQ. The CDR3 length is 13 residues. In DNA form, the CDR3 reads TGCGCCAGCAGCTTGGACGGAGGCTACGAGCAGTACTTC. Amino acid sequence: CASSLDGGYEQYF.

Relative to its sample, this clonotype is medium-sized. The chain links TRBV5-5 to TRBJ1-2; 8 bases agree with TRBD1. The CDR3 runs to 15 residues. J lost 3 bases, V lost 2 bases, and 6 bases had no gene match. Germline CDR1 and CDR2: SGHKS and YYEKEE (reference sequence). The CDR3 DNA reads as TGTGCCAGCAGCTTCCCCAAGACAGGGGACTATGGCTACACCTTC. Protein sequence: CASSFPKTGDYGYTF.

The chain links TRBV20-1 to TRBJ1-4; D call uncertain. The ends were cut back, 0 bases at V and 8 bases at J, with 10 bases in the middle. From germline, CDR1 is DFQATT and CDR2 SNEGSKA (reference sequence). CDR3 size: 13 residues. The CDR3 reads CSARDSKGEKLFF. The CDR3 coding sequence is TGCAGTGCTAGAGATTCAAAAGGAGAAAAACTGTTTTTT.

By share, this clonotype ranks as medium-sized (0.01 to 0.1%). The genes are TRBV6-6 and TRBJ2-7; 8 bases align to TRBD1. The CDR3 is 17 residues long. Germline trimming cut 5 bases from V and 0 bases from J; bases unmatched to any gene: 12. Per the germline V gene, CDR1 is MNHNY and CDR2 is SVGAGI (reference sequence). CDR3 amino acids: CASSPFGTGYSSYEQYF. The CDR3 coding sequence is TGTGCCAGCAGTCCTTTCGGGACAGGCTATTCCTCCTACGAGCAGTACTTC.

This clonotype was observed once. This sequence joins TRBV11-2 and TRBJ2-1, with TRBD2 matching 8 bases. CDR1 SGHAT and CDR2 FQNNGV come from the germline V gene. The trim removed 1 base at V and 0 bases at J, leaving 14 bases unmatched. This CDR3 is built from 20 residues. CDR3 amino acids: CASSLVLGAGETFSYNEQFF. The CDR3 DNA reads TGTGCCAGCAGCTTAGTTCTGGGAGCGGGAGAGACGTTCTCCTACAATGAGCAGTTCTTC.

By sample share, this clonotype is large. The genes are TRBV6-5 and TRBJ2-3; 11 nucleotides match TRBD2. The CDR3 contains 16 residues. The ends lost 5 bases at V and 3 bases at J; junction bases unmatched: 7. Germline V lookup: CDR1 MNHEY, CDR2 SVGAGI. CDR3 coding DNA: TGTGCCAGCAGTAACCTGGGACTAGCGGAGACAGATACGCAGTATTTT. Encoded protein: CASSNLGLAETDTQYF.

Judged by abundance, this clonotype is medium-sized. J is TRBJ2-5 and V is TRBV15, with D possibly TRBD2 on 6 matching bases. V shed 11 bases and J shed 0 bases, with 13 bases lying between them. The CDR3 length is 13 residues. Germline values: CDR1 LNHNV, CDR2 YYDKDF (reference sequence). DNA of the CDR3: TGTGCCGGGGGAGGCGGGGACCAAGAGACCCAGTACTTC. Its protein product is CAGGGGDQETQYF.

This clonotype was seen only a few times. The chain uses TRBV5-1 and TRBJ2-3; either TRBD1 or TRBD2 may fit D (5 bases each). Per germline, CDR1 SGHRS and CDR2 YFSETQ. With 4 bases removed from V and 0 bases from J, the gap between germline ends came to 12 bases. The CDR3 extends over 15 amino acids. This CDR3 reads CASSPGTLSTDTQYF. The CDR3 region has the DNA TGCGCCAGCAGCCCCGGGACCCTCAGCACAGATACGCAGTATTTT.

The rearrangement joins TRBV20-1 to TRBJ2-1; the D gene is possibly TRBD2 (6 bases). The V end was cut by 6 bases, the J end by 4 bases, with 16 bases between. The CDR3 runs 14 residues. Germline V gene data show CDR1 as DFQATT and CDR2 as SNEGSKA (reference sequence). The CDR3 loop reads CSANTRDSYNEQFF. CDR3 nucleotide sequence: TGCAGTGCCAATACCCGGGACTCATACAATGAGCAGTTCTTC.

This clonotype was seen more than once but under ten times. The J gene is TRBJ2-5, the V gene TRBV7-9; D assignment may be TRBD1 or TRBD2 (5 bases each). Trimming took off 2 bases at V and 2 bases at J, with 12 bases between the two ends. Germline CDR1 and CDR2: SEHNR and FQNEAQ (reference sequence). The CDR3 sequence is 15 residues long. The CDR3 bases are TGTGCCAGCAGCTTATACGGGGCCGGACAAGAGACCCAGTACTTC. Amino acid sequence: CASSLYGAGQETQYF. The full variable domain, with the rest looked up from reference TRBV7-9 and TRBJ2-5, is DTGVSQNPRHKITKRGQNVTFRCDPISEHNRLYWYRQTLGQGPEFLTYFQNEAQLEKSRLLSDRFSAERPKGSFSTLEIQRTEQGDSAMYLCASSLYGAGQETQYFGPGTRLLVL.